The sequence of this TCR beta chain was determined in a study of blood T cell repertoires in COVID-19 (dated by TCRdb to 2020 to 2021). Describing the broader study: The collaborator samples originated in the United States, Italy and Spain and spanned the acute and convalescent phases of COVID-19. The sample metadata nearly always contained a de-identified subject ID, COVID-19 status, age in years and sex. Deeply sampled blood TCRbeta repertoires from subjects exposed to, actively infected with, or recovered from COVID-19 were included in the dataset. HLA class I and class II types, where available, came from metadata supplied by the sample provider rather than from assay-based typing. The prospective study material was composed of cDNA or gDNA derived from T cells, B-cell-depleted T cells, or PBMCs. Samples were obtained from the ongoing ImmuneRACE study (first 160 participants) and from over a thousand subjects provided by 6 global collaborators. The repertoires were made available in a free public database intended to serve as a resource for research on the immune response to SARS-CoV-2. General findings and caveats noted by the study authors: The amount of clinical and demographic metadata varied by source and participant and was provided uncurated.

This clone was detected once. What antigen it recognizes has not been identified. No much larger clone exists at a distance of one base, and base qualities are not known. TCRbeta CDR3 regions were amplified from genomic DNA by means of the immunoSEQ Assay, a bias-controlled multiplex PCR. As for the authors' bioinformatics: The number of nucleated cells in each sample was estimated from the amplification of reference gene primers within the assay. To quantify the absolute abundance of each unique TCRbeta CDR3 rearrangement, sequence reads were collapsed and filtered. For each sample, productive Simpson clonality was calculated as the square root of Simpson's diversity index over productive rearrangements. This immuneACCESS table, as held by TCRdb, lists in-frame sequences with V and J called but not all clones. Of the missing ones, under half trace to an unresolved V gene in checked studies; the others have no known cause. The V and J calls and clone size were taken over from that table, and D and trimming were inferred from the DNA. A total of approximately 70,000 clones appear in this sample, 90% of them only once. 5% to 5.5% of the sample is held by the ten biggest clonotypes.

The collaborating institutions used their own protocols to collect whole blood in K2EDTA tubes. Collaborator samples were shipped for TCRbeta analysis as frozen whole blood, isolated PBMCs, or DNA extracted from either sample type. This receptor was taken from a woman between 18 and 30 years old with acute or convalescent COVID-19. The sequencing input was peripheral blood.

The bases are TGTGCCAGCAGCTTAGATCTGGGCAGGGGTGGGGAGCAGTACTTC. Translated, it reads CASSLDLGRGGEQYF. The V and J segments used are TRBV11-2 and TRBJ2-7; the D segment could be TRBD1, given 6 matching bases. Between the V and J ends, shortened by 0 bases and 7 bases respectively, the junction contains 16 bases. As encoded in the germline V gene, CDR1 is SGHAT while CDR2 is FQNNGV. There are 15 amino acids in the CDR3, from cysteine to phenylalanine inclusive. Only CDR3 DNA is held: 45 bases, read in frame from base 1.